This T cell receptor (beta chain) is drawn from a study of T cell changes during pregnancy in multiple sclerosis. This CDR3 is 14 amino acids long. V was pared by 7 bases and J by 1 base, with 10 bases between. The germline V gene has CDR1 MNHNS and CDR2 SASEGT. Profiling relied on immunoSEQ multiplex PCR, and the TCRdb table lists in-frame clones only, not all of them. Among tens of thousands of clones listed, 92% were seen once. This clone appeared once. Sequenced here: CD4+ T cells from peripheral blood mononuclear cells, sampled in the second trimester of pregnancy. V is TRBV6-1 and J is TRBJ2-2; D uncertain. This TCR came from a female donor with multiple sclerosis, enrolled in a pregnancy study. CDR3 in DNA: TGTGCCAGCAAAGGTGGGCAGAACACCGGGGAGCTGTTTTTT. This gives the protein CASKGGQNTGELFF.